The source of this TCR beta chain is a study of T cell responses to AZD1222 COVID-19 vaccine. Concerning this clone: Antigen: not known.

Assay: immunoSEQ multiplex PCR; the TCRdb copy retains only in-frame clones and omits some. Altogether around 210,000 clones are present, roughly 94% being singletons, with the ten largest covering around 1.5%. Study-wide results and caveats: The study identified only six AZD1222 recipients as seropositive at baseline. At 160-218 and 743-854, vaccine-associated CD4 TCRs were dominant, and they spanned spike.

The CDR3 length is 13 residues. V gave up 10 bases and J gave up 5 bases, with 17 bases separating them. Looked up from germline, CDR1 is LNHDA and CDR2 is SQIVND (reference sequence). The receptor was isolated from an adult who received the MenACWY meningococcal vaccine as a control. The V call is TRBV19, the J call TRBJ1-2; D perhaps matches TRBD1 (6 bases). This specimen consisted of peripheral blood, obtained 28 days after the second dose of the MenACWY control vaccine. CDR3: CATTTGYRYGYTF. DNA for the CDR3: TGTGCCACCACGACAGGTTACCGTTATGGCTACACCTTC.